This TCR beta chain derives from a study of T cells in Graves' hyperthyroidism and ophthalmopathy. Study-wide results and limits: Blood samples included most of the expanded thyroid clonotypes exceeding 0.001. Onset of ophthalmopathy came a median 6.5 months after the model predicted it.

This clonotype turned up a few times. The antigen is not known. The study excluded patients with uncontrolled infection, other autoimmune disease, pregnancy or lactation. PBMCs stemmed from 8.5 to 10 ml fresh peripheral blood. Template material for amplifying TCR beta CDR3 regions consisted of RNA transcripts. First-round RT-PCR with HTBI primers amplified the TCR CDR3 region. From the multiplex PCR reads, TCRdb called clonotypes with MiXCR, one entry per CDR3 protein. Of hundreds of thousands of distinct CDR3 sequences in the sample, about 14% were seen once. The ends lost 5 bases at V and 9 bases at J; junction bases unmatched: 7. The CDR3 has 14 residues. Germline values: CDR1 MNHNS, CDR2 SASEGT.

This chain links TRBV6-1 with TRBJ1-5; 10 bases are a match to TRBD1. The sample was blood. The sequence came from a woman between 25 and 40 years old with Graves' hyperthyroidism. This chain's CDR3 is CASSRTGGDGPQHF. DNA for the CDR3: TGTGCCAGCAGTCGGACAGGGGGAGACGGGCCCCAGCATTTT.